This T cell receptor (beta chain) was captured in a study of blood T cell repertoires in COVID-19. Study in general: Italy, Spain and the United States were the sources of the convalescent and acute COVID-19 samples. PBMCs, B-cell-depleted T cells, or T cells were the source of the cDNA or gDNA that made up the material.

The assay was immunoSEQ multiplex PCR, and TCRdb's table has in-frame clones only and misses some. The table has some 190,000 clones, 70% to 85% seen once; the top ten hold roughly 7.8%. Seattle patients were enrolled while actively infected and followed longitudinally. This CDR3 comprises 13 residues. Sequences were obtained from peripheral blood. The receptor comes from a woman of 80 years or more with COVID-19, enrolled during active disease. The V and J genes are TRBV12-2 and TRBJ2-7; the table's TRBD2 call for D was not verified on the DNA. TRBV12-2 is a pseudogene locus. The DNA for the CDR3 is TGTGCAAGTCGCTTACGGGGTTGGGAAGAGCAGTACTTC. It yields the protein CASRLRGWEEQYF.